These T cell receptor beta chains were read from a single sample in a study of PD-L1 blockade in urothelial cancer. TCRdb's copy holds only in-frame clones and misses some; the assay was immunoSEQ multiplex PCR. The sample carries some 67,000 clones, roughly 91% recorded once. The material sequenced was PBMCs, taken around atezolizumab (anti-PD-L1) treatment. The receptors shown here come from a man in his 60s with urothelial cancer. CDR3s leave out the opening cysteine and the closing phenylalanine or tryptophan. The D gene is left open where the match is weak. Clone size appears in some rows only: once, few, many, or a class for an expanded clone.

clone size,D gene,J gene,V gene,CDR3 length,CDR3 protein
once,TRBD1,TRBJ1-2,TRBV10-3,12,AISDPDRVHGYT
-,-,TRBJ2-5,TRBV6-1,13,ASSEALAQQETQY
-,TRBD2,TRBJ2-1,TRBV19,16,ASTLSLVPGLAGGKQF
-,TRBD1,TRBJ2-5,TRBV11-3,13,ASSLGQGARETQY
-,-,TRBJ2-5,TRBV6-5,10,AVHGREETQY
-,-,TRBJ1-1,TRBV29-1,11,SAPGDMNTEAF
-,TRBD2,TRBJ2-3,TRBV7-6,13,ASSFTGGPVDTQY
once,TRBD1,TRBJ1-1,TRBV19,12,ASSPGQGRAEAF
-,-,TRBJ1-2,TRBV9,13,ASSAHDGGQGGYT
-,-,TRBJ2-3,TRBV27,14,ASSSRLSGRTDTQY
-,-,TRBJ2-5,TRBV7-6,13,ASSLGGGAGETQY
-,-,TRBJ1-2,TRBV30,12,AWSAQYTNYGYT
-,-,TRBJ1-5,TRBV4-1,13,ASSQETAWDQPQH
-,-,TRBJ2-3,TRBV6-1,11,ASNRQSTDTQY
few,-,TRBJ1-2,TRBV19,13,ASSMRFPPTFGYT
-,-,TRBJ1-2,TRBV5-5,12,ASSPEDLPYGYT
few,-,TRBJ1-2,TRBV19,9,ASSFDRSET
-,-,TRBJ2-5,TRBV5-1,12,ASSPSGGQETQY
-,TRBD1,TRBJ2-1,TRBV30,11,AWETTGGDEQF
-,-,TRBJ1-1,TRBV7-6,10,ASSLVGGTAF
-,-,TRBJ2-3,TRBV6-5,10,ASRSSTDTQY
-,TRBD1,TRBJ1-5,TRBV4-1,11,ASSHQGVQPQH
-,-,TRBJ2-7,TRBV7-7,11,ASSLSQSYEQY
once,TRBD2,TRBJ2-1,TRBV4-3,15,ASSQDGGLAGGVEQF
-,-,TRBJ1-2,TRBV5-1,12,ASSLGGDDYGYT
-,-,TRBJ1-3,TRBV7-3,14,ASSLRGGASGNTIY
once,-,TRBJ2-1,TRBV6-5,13,ASSRTGVIQNEQF
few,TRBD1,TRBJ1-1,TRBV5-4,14,ASSLMNRGGNTEAF
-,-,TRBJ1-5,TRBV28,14,ASSAPRGLSNQPQH
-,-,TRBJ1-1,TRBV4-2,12,ASSFRGENTEAF
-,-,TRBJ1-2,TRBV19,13,ASNTFWEGDYGYT
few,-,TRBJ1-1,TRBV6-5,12,ASSYGGMNTEAF
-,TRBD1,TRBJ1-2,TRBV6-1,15,ASSDTGGSSLNYGYT
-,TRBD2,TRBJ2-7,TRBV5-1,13,ASSLTSGPYYEQY
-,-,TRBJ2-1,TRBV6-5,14,ASSFYSEAPYNEQF
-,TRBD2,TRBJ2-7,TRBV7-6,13,ASSFVAGDSYEQY
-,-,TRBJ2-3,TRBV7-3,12,ASTPGGFTDTQY
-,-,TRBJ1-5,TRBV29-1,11,SAGEYSNQPQH
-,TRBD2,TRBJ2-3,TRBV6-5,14,ASSSTGTSGGNTQY
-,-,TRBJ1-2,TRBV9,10,ASSVPGDGYT
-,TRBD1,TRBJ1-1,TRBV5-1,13,ASSSQQGAGTEAF
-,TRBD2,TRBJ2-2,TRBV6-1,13,ASRGGGALYGELF
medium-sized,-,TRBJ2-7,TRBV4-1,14,ASSPQGNGGSYEQY
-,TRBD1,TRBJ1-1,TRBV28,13,ASRKSGTGGTEAF
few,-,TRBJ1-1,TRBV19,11,ASGQPMNTEAF
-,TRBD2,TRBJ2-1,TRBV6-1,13,ASSEAAGGYNEQF
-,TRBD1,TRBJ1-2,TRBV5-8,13,ASRAGQGTGYGYT